The 22 T cell receptor beta chains reported below all come from one sample, sequenced in a study of PD-1 blockade in classical Hodgkin lymphoma. Profiled with immunoSEQ multiplex PCR; TCRdb holds only in-frame clones, not every one. The sample shows approximately 65,000 clones, 85% to 95% of them seen only once. Time point meaning: cycle 4 day 1 (C4D1), after less than 7 weeks of nivolumab. Each patient's relapse followed autologous stem cell transplantation, and brentuximab vedotin exposure varied. Sequenced here: peripheral blood mononuclear cells (PBMCs), sampled before the fourth cycle of nivolumab. All receptors derive from a human donor with classical Hodgkin lymphoma.

The chain couples TRBV6-1 to TRBJ2-3; 9 nucleotides line up with TRBD1. V shed 4 bases and J 4 bases; nucleotides not matched to a gene: 6. This CDR3 contains 15 residues. CDR1 and CDR2 from the germline V gene are MNHNS and SASEGT. The chain's CDR3 is CASSVGQGEADTQYF. For the CDR3, the DNA is TGTGCCAGCAGTGTGGGACAGGGCGAGGCAGATACGCAGTATTTT.

This chain connects TRBV7-5 to TRBJ1-5. TRBV7-5 constitutes a pseudogene. This CDR3 is built from 16 residues. The CDR3 bases are TGTGCCAGAAGCTTACCTAGCCCGTATAGCAATCAGCCCCAGCATTTT. It codes for CARSLPSPYSNQPQHF.

This clone was counted a single time. The V call is TRBV5-1, the J call TRBJ1-3, with 7 bases that match TRBD1. Germline-derived CDR1 and CDR2 are SGHRS and YFSETQ. The CDR3 runs 14 residues. V shed 4 bases and J 4 bases; nucleotides not matched to a gene: 5. For the CDR3, the DNA is TGCGCCAGCAGCCCAGGGACAGAAGGAAACACCATATATTTT. This codes for CASSPGTEGNTIYF.

The J gene is TRBJ2-3, the V gene TRBV5-4; 10 positions match TRBD2. After removal of 2 bases from V and 2 bases from J, the junction contained 17 bases not matched to a gene. Germline V gene sequence: CDR1 SGHNT, CDR2 YYREEE (reference sequence). CDR3 size: 20 residues. The CDR3, as DNA: TGTGCCAGCAGCTTCGATGGCCTTCGTAGCGGGGGGTGGAACACAGATACGCAGTATTTT. Amino acids: CASSFDGLRSGGWNTDTQYF.

The J gene is TRBJ2-5, the V gene TRBV5-4; D gene uncertain. From germline, CDR1 is SGHNT and CDR2 YYREEE (reference sequence). This CDR3 is built from 16 residues. V gave up 1 base and J gave up 7 bases, with 20 bases separating them. The CDR3 DNA is TGTGCCAGCAGCTTGAATAAATGGGGATCCCTCAGGACCCAGTACTTC. Protein sequence: CASSLNKWGSLRTQYF.

The chain links TRBV15 to TRBJ2-6; possibly TRBD2 for D (5 bases). The CDR3 has 14 residues. Looked up from germline, CDR1 is LNHNV and CDR2 is YYDKDF (reference sequence). V was trimmed by 5 bases and J by 3 bases, leaving 8 bases between them. The CDR3 protein is CATSGGIGANVLTF. As DNA, the CDR3 is TGTGCCACCAGCGGAGGAATTGGGGCCAACGTCCTGACTTTC.

The chain combines TRBV4-1 with TRBJ2-5, with a weak D call TRBD2 (6 bases). Germline CDR1 reads MGHRA; CDR2 reads YSYEKL. The CDR3 has 14 residues. V was clipped by 1 base and J by 4 bases, with 10 bases between them. The CDR3 loop reads CASSQVVGLETQYF. The DNA of the CDR3 is TGCGCCAGCAGCCAAGTGGTGGGACTAGAGACCCAGTACTTC.

The chain uses TRBV28 and TRBJ2-2, with D perhaps TRBD1 (6 bases). Per the germline V gene, CDR1 is MDHEN and CDR2 is SYDVKM. Trimming cost V 4 bases and J 0 bases, with 12 bases left between them. This CDR3 is 16 amino acids long. CDR3 in DNA: TGTGCCAGCAGTTCCCCCGGGACACCGAACACCGGGGAGCTGTTTTTT. Amino acid sequence: CASSSPGTPNTGELFF.

CDR3 DNA sequence: TGCAGCGTTGAAGAGGGGCGGACAGCTGAGCAGTTCTTC. It yields the protein CSVEEGRTAEQFF. The gene calls are TRBV29-1 and TRBJ2-1; D is possibly TRBD1 (6 bases). Germline lookup yields CDR1 SQVTM and CDR2 ANQGSEA. CDR3 length: 13 residues. V gave up 0 bases and J gave up 9 bases, with 12 bases separating them.

The rearrangement joins TRBV28 to TRBJ2-7; no firm D call. CDR3 length: 13 residues. V was clipped by 2 bases and J by 1 base, with 6 bases between them. CDR1 and CDR2 (germline): MDHEN, SYDVKM. In DNA, the CDR3 is TGTGCCAGCAGTTTAATGGATTCCTACGAGCAGTACTTC. Protein product: CASSLMDSYEQYF.

The chain is built from TRBV28 and TRBJ2-2; maybe TRBD1 (6 bases). V lost 4 bases to trimming and J lost 5 bases, with 14 bases between them. Germline V gene sequence: CDR1 MDHEN, CDR2 SYDVKM. The CDR3 sequence is 15 residues long. The CDR3 DNA reads as TGTGCCAGCAGTTCTTATAACAGGGTTACCGGGGAGCTGTTTTTT. Translation gives CASSSYNRVTGELFF.

This chain connects TRBV2 to TRBJ2-1; 8 positions match TRBD1. The CDR3 has 14 residues. The V segment lost 6 bases and the J segment 8 bases; nucleotides outside the gene matches: 9. CDR1 and CDR2 (germline): SNHLY, FYNNEI. The CDR3, as DNA: TGTGCCAGCAGACCAAGGACAGGGCGAGATGAGCAGTTCTTC. Translating it yields CASRPRTGRDEQFF.

CDR3 sequence reads: CASRLAGLFGQETQYF. CDR3 DNA: TGTGCAAGTCGCTTAGCGGGGCTGTTTGGTCAAGAGACCCAGTACTTC. V gene TRBV12-2 combines with J gene TRBJ2-5; the D call of TRBD1 is as the table states it, not checked on the DNA. TRBV12-2 counts as a pseudogene. This CDR3 is built from 16 residues.

This chain joins TRBV7-3 and TRBJ2-1, with D tentatively TRBD2 (5 bases). V was cut by 6 bases and J by 3 bases, with 15 bases left in between. The CDR3 contains 15 residues. Looked up from germline, CDR1 is SGHTA and CDR2 is FQGTGA. The CDR3 DNA reads TGTGCCAGCAGTTCCTTGGGAGAGGACTACAATGAGCAGTTCTTC. Residues: CASSSLGEDYNEQFF.

CDR3 bases: TGTGCCAGCTCCCGGGACCCAAATTCACCCCTCCACTTT. Protein product: CASSRDPNSPLHF. The rearrangement uses TRBV6-1 and TRBJ1-6; D may be TRBD1 (5 bases). V was pared by 8 bases and J by 7 bases, with 12 bases between. The CDR3 loop spans 13 amino acids. Germline V CDR1 and CDR2: MNHNS, SASEGT.

Here the CDR3 DNA reads TGTGCCAGTAGTCTCCTGGAGGGGTACTATGGCTACACCTTC. Translating it yields CASSLLEGYYGYTF. The chain links TRBV19 to TRBJ1-2; possibly TRBD1 for D (5 bases). The CDR3 is 14 residues long. CDR1 is LNHDA, CDR2 SQIVND, per germline (reference sequence). Trimming removed 5 bases from V and 3 bases from J, with 13 bases in between. The entire variable domain, with the rest obtained from reference TRBV19 and TRBJ1-2, is as follows: DGGITQSPKYLFRKEGQNVTLSCEQNLNHDAMYWYRQDPGQGLRLIYYSQIVNDFQKGDIAEGYSVSREKKESFPLTVTSAQKNPTAFYLCASSLLEGYYGYTFGSGTRLTVV.

The chain recombines TRBV4-1 with TRBJ1-2; no definite D call. The length of the CDR3 is 17 residues. Germline V lookup: CDR1 MGHRA, CDR2 YSYEKL. Trimming removed 4 bases from V and 7 bases from J, with 25 bases in between. CDR3 region: CASSPPMVGVGEGGYTF. As DNA, the CDR3 is TGCGCCAGCAGCCCACCGATGGTGGGAGTCGGGGAAGGTGGCTACACCTTC.

The chain combines TRBV28 with TRBJ2-7; 11 positions match TRBD1. CDR3 length equals 14 residues. The V segment lost 5 bases and the J segment 6 bases; nucleotides outside the gene matches: 6. Germline assignment: CDR1 MDHEN and CDR2 SYDVKM. The CDR3 sequence: CASSRTGGGGEQYF. The CDR3 coding sequence is TGTGCCAGCAGTCGGACAGGGGGCGGGGGCGAGCAGTACTTC.

The chain recombines TRBV7-9 with TRBJ1-1; maybe TRBD1 (5 bases). Germline CDR1 and CDR2: SEHNR and FQNEAQ (reference sequence). CDR3 size: 13 residues. V lost 3 bases and J lost 11, with 16 bases in between. Here the CDR3 reads CASSLEQGLRAFF. The CDR3 coding sequence is TGTGCCAGCAGCTTGGAGCAGGGCCTTCGGGCTTTCTTT. The full variable domain, its missing parts supplied by reference TRBV7-9 and TRBJ1-1, is DTGVSQNPRHKITKRGQNVTFRCDPISEHNRLYWYRQTLGQGPEFLTYFQNEAQLEKSRLLSDRFSAERPKGSFSTLEIQRTEQGDSAMYLCASSLEQGLRAFFGQGTRLTVV.

This chain joins TRBV6-1 and TRBJ1-1, with 9 bases fitting TRBD1. Germline V gene data show CDR1 as MNHNS and CDR2 as SASEGT. The CDR3 is made up of 16 amino acids. Trimming removed 4 bases from V and 8 bases from J; junction bases left unmatched: 14. The CDR3 DNA reads TGTGCCAGCAGTGGATGGACACCCGGGACAGGGAGGGAAGCTTTCTTT. Protein sequence: CASSGWTPGTGREAFF.

The chain joins TRBV5-1 to TRBJ1-4, with 12 bases that match TRBD1. The CDR3 covers 17 residues. The V and J ends lost 0 bases and 8 bases, in that order; junction bases with no gene match: 8. Per germline, CDR1 SGHRS and CDR2 YFSETQ. For the CDR3, the DNA is TGCGCCAGCAGCTTGGTAGGGACAGGGGGCGTCGGCGAAAAACTGTTTTTT. Translated, it gives CASSLVGTGGVGEKLFF.

The genes are TRBV4-1 and TRBJ2-7, with 7 positions matching TRBD1. This CDR3 contains 18 residues. The germline CDR1 and CDR2 sequences are MGHRA and YSYEKL. Trimming removed 5 bases from V and 2 bases from J; junction bases left unmatched: 18. The CDR3 here is CASSARPTGQVIPYEQYF. The CDR3, as DNA: TGCGCCAGCAGCGCACGCCCGACAGGGCAGGTAATTCCCTACGAGCAGTACTTC.